Listed below are T cell receptor beta chains from one sample, sequenced in a study of shared clonotypes between healthy human individuals. Profiled with immunoSEQ multiplex PCR; TCRdb holds only in-frame clones, not every one. The data contain about 710,000 clones, around three quarters of them singletons. Sequenced: memory CD4+ T cells sorted from blood. Receptors originate from a woman aged 30 to 39 in good health. Each CDR3 is given with its conserved first and last residue. Each record gives: D gene, J gene, clone size, V gene, CDR3 DNA, CDR3 protein. The D gene is left open where the match is weak. Clone size is stated in some rows and not others, as once, few, many or a class when expanded.

D gene: .; J gene: TRBJ1-1; clone size: .; V gene: TRBV6-1; CDR3 DNA: TGTGCCAGCACCCTAGAGGCGGGTGGAGTCACTGAAGCTTTCTTT; CDR3 protein: CASTLEAGGVTEAFF
D gene: .; J gene: TRBJ2-3; clone size: once; V gene: TRBV6-1; CDR3 DNA: TGTGCCAGCGGGCAGGGCGCAGATACGCAGTATTTT; CDR3 protein: CASGQGADTQYF
D gene: TRBD1; J gene: TRBJ1-1; clone size: .; V gene: TRBV6-4; CDR3 DNA: TGTGCCAGCAGTGACCCCCGGGACAGGGGGCGCCGGGCTTTCTTT; CDR3 protein: CASSDPRDRGRRAFF
D gene: TRBD1; J gene: TRBJ1-5; clone size: .; V gene: TRBV16; CDR3 DNA: TGTGCCAGCAGCCCGACGGTGGGGACAGGGAGGCAGCCCCAGCATTTT; CDR3 protein: CASSPTVGTGRQPQHF
D gene: .; J gene: TRBJ2-5; clone size: .; V gene: TRBV2; CDR3 DNA: TGTGCCAGCAGGTTCCAGGATGAGACCCAGTACTTC; CDR3 protein: CASRFQDETQYF
D gene: .; J gene: TRBJ1-1; clone size: .; V gene: TRBV7-3; CDR3 DNA: TGTGCCAGCAGCGTGACAGGGAACACTGAAGCTTTCTTT; CDR3 protein: CASSVTGNTEAFF
D gene: TRBD1; J gene: TRBJ2-5; clone size: .; V gene: TRBV7-8; CDR3 DNA: TGTGCCAGCAGCTTCCCCCACCGGGACAGGAAATACGAGACCCAGTACTTC; CDR3 protein: CASSFPHRDRKYETQYF
D gene: TRBD1; J gene: TRBJ2-7; clone size: .; V gene: TRBV25-1; CDR3 DNA: TGTGCCAGCAGTGAATTTGGGACAGGGTTCCACGAGCAGTACTTC; CDR3 protein: CASSEFGTGFHEQYF
D gene: TRBD2; J gene: TRBJ2-1; clone size: .; V gene: TRBV13; CDR3 DNA: TGTGCCAGCAGCCCACACCGCGGACTAGCGGGGCCCAATGAGCAGTTCTTC; CDR3 protein: CASSPHRGLAGPNEQFF
D gene: TRBD1; J gene: TRBJ2-1; clone size: .; V gene: TRBV5-1; CDR3 DNA: TGCGCCAGCAGACAGGGGCCCGCCAGCTCCTACAATGAGCAGTTCTTC; CDR3 protein: CASRQGPASSYNEQFF
D gene: TRBD1; J gene: TRBJ2-7; clone size: .; V gene: TRBV9; CDR3 DNA: TGTGCCAGCAGCCCGCTAGGGACAGGGGTTTTGTACGAGCAGTACTTC; CDR3 protein: CASSPLGTGVLYEQYF
D gene: .; J gene: TRBJ2-1; clone size: .; V gene: TRBV12-5; CDR3 DNA: TGTGCTAGTGGTTTTTCCTCTGAGCAGTTCTTC; CDR3 protein: CASGFSSEQFF
D gene: .; J gene: TRBJ2-3; clone size: .; V gene: TRBV2; CDR3 DNA: TGTGCCAGCACCGAGGGGGGGGCTGCGGATACGCAGTATTTT; CDR3 protein: CASTEGGAADTQYF
D gene: .; J gene: TRBJ2-6; clone size: .; V gene: TRBV7-2; CDR3 DNA: TGTGCCAGCAGCTTATCTAGGGCCGGGGCCAACGTCCTGACTTTC; CDR3 protein: CASSLSRAGANVLTF
D gene: TRBD1; J gene: TRBJ2-2; clone size: .; V gene: TRBV29-1; CDR3 DNA: TGCAGCGTCGACGGGGACAGTTACACCGGGGAGCTGTTTTTT; CDR3 protein: CSVDGDSYTGELFF
D gene: TRBD2; J gene: TRBJ2-7; clone size: .; V gene: TRBV28; CDR3 DNA: TGTGCCAGCAGACGCGGACTAGCGGTCACCTACGAGCAGTACTTC; CDR3 protein: CASRRGLAVTYEQYF
D gene: .; J gene: TRBJ1-5; clone size: .; V gene: TRBV2; CDR3 DNA: TGTGCCAGCAGCGACCGGGACCGTTATCAGCCCCAGCATTTT; CDR3 protein: CASSDRDRYQPQHF
D gene: TRBD2; J gene: TRBJ2-5; clone size: many; V gene: TRBV7-3; CDR3 DNA: TGTGCCAGCAGCCGGACTAGCGGACACCAAGAGACCCAGTACTTC; CDR3 protein: CASSRTSGHQETQYF
D gene: .; J gene: TRBJ2-7; clone size: .; V gene: TRBV14; CDR3 DNA: TGTGCCAGCAGCCCTCAAGGGGGAGGGACCTACGAGCAGTACTTC; CDR3 protein: CASSPQGGGTYEQYF
D gene: .; J gene: TRBJ2-1; clone size: .; V gene: TRBV25-1; CDR3 DNA: TGTGCCAGCAGTGACCAGGACTCGCCTCCCTACAATGAGCAGTTCTTC; CDR3 protein: CASSDQDSPPYNEQFF
D gene: .; J gene: TRBJ2-3; clone size: .; V gene: TRBV19; CDR3 DNA: TGTGCCAGTAAAAGGCGGAGCACAGATACGCAGTATTTT; CDR3 protein: CASKRRSTDTQYF
D gene: .; J gene: TRBJ1-5; clone size: few; V gene: TRBV2; CDR3 DNA: TGTGCCAGCAGTGAAATACGCAGCAATCAGCCCCAGCATTTT; CDR3 protein: CASSEIRSNQPQHF
D gene: .; J gene: TRBJ1-1; clone size: .; V gene: TRBV19; CDR3 DNA: TGTGCCAGTAGCATCCCAGGGGACACTGAAGCTTTCTTT; CDR3 protein: CASSIPGDTEAFF
D gene: .; J gene: TRBJ2-5; clone size: .; V gene: TRBV6-6; CDR3 DNA: TGTGCCACCATGGGGGCGGTCCAAGAGACCCAGTACTTC; CDR3 protein: CATMGAVQETQYF
D gene: TRBD2; J gene: TRBJ2-3; clone size: .; V gene: TRBV29-1; CDR3 DNA: TGCAGCGTTGGAGGGACTAGCGGGAGTTCTCGGGCCGATACGCAGTATTTT; CDR3 protein: CSVGGTSGSSRADTQYF
D gene: .; J gene: TRBJ2-7; clone size: once; V gene: TRBV6-1; CDR3 DNA: TGTGCCAGCAGAGACAATCTTCGCGAGCAGTACTTC; CDR3 protein: CASRDNLREQYF
D gene: .; J gene: TRBJ2-1; clone size: .; V gene: TRBV28; CDR3 DNA: TGTGCCAGCAGTTTGTTAGGCGATGAGCAGTTCTTC; CDR3 protein: CASSLLGDEQFF
D gene: TRBD1; J gene: TRBJ2-5; clone size: .; V gene: TRBV5-6; CDR3 DNA: TGTGCCAGCAGCTTACCGGGACAGGGGGAGACCCAGTACTTC; CDR3 protein: CASSLPGQGETQYF
D gene: TRBD1; J gene: TRBJ2-3; clone size: once; V gene: TRBV28; CDR3 DNA: TGTGCCAGCAGTTTGGGGACAGGGGTCACAGATACGCAGTATTTT; CDR3 protein: CASSLGTGVTDTQYF
D gene: TRBD1; J gene: TRBJ2-7; clone size: .; V gene: TRBV6-1; CDR3 DNA: TGTGCCAGCAGCAGTCCGGGACAGGGGGCTTACGAGCAGTACTTC; CDR3 protein: CASSSPGQGAYEQYF
D gene: TRBD1; J gene: TRBJ2-7; clone size: .; V gene: TRBV2; CDR3 DNA: TGTGCCAGCAGTGAAGACAGGGGAATGGGAGAGCAGTACTTC; CDR3 protein: CASSEDRGMGEQYF
D gene: .; J gene: TRBJ2-1; clone size: many; V gene: TRBV5-4; CDR3 DNA: TGTGCCAGCAGCTCAGGAGGGTTCTCCTACAATGAGCAGTTCTTC; CDR3 protein: CASSSGGFSYNEQFF
D gene: TRBD1; J gene: TRBJ2-7; clone size: .; V gene: TRBV6-5; CDR3 DNA: TGTGCCAGCAGCCCCGGGACAGGGGCTTACCAGTACTTC; CDR3 protein: CASSPGTGAYQYF
D gene: .; J gene: TRBJ2-7; clone size: few; V gene: TRBV2; CDR3 DNA: TGTGCCATCGAAAGCGGGCCCAGCTCCTACGAGCAGTACTTC; CDR3 protein: CAIESGPSSYEQYF
D gene: TRBD1; J gene: TRBJ2-7; clone size: .; V gene: TRBV15; CDR3 DNA: TGTGCCACCAGCAGAGGACAGGGATCCGAGCAGTACTTC; CDR3 protein: CATSRGQGSEQYF
D gene: .; J gene: TRBJ1-6; clone size: .; V gene: TRBV27; CDR3 DNA: TGTGCCAGCAGTTTCACCCGACAGGCTAATAATTCACCCCTCCACTTT; CDR3 protein: CASSFTRQANNSPLHF
D gene: .; J gene: TRBJ1-5; clone size: .; V gene: TRBV5-5; CDR3 DNA: TGTGCCAGCAGCTTGGGACAGTATAGCAATCAGCCCCAGCATTTT; CDR3 protein: CASSLGQYSNQPQHF
D gene: TRBD1; J gene: TRBJ1-5; clone size: .; V gene: TRBV7-2; CDR3 DNA: TGTGCCAGTAGTAGGGGACAGGGTATTAATCAGCCCCAGCATTTT; CDR3 protein: CASSRGQGINQPQHF
D gene: TRBD1; J gene: TRBJ2-5; clone size: few; V gene: TRBV19; CDR3 DNA: TGTGCCGTGGGACAGGGGATAATGGAGACCCAGTACTTC; CDR3 protein: CAVGQGIMETQYF